Shown below are 26 T cell receptor beta chains from a single sample sequenced in a study of blood T cell repertoires in COVID-19. The table came from immunoSEQ multiplex PCR; TCRdb's copy has only in-frame clones and leaves some out. Of around 200,000 clones listed, around 82% are singletons. The sample comprised peripheral blood. These receptors were taken from a man aged 40-49 years with active or convalescent COVID-19.

This chain connects TRBV29-1 to TRBJ2-7; TRBD1 aligns across 8 bases. The CDR3 consists of 12 residues. The junction had 9 bases not matched to a gene; V was cut back by 5 bases and J by 9 bases. Germline CDR1 is SQVTM and CDR2 is ANQGSEA. CDR3 loop: CSVPSYRGTQYF. The CDR3 region has the DNA TGCAGCGTTCCAAGTTACAGGGGGACGCAGTACTTC.

CDR3 nucleotides: TGTGCCAGTAGTATCCAAACCTCCGGGCAGCCCCAGCATTTT. It translates to CASSIQTSGQPQHF. V gene TRBV19 combines with J gene TRBJ1-5; D is uncertain. The CDR3 extends over 14 amino acids. Germline CDR1 and CDR2: LNHDA and SQIVND (reference sequence). V was pared by 3 bases and J by 7 bases, with 13 bases between.

The V gene is TRBV11-2, the J gene TRBJ2-7; 7 bases fit TRBD2. Germline CDR1 reads SGHAT; CDR2 reads FQNNGV. The V gene end was trimmed by 3 bases and the J gene end by 7 bases; junction bases not matched to a gene: 18. This CDR3 comprises 17 residues. The CDR3 DNA reads as TGTGCCAGCAGCTTCTCGTCCAGGGCGGGAGCCTTGGGGGAGCAGTACTTC. Translated, it gives CASSFSSRAGALGEQYF.

This chain uses TRBV19 with TRBJ1-5, with 9 bases identical to TRBD1. V dropped 5 bases and J dropped 6; count of bases not matched to a gene: 5. The CDR3 loop spans 14 amino acids. CDR1 LNHDA and CDR2 SQIVND come from the germline V gene (reference sequence). DNA for the CDR3: TGTGCCAGTAGTCTCGGACAGGGGATTCAGCCCCAGCATTTT. It encodes CASSLGQGIQPQHF.

This clone has more than one count but fewer than ten. The CDR3 region is CASSPKTGYGYTF. The CDR3 bases are TGTGCCAGCAGCCCGAAAACGGGCTATGGCTACACCTTC. The gene calls are TRBV5-5 and TRBJ1-2; no clear D. This CDR3 comprises 13 residues. V was shortened by 4 bases and J by 4 bases, with 11 bases between the two germline ends. Germline V gene lookup returns CDR1 SGHKS and CDR2 YYEKEE (reference sequence).

The J gene is TRBJ1-5, the V gene TRBV6-6; possible D gene TRBD1, 5 bases. Germline CDR1 and CDR2: MNHNY and SVGAGI (reference sequence). Trimming cost V 2 bases and J 6 bases, with 14 bases left between them. CDR3 length equals 15 residues. The CDR3 loop is CASSYGGNVGQPQHF. CDR3 nucleotide sequence: TGTGCCAGCAGTTACGGGGGGAACGTGGGTCAGCCCCAGCATTTT.

The gene calls are TRBV2 and TRBJ2-6, with a weak D call TRBD1 (5 bases). V was trimmed by 4 bases and J by 1 base, leaving 5 bases between them. This CDR3 comprises 14 residues. The germline V gene has CDR1 SNHLY and CDR2 FYNNEI. This chain's CDR3 is CASSGQSGANVLTF. The CDR3, as DNA: TGTGCCAGCAGTGGACAGTCTGGGGCCAACGTCCTGACTTTC. The full variable domain, completed using reference TRBV2 and TRBJ2-6, is EPEVTQTPSHQVTQMGQEVILRCVPISNHLYFYWYRQILGQKVEFLVSFYNNEISEKSEIFDDQFSVERPDGSNFTLKIRSTKLEDSAMYFCASSGQSGANVLTFGAGSRLTVL.

V usage is TRBV2 and J usage is TRBJ2-5; 7 positions agree with TRBD2. V lost 0 bases and J lost 0; bases outside the gene matches: 7. The CDR3 totals 17 residues. CDR1 and CDR2 (germline): SNHLY, FYNNEI. This CDR3 reads CASSEALLGRYQETQYF. The CDR3 coding sequence is TGTGCCAGCAGTGAAGCGCTTCTCGGGAGGTACCAAGAGACCCAGTACTTC.

This clone was detected only once. At the DNA level, this CDR3 is encoded by other sequences in the same sample as well. The J gene is TRBJ1-5, the V gene TRBV18, with D hard to call. V lost 3 bases and J lost 5, with 8 bases in between. CDR1 is KGHSH, CDR2 LQKENI, per germline. CDR3 length equals 13 residues. CDR3 amino acids: CASSPGRDQPQHF. CDR3 DNA sequence: TGTGCCAGCTCACCGGGCCGAGATCAGCCCCAGCATTTT.

The chain combines TRBV9 with TRBJ2-3; 10 nucleotides align to TRBD2. J gave up 2 bases and V 4 bases, and 7 bases lay outside the gene matches. From germline, CDR1 is SGDLS and CDR2 YYNGEE. The CDR3 spans 16 residues. The CDR3 DNA is TGTGCCAGCAGCCCGAGGACTAGCGGAACCACAGATACGCAGTATTTT. Its protein is CASSPRTSGTTDTQYF.

This rearrangement joins TRBV6-5 to TRBJ2-4; 7 nucleotides match TRBD1. There are 15 residues in the CDR3. Germline V gene lookup returns CDR1 MNHEY and CDR2 SVGAGI. Trimming cost V 6 bases and J 0 bases; bases outside gene matches: 5. The CDR3 coding sequence is TGTGCCAGCAGGACGACAGGGCTAGCCAAAAACATTCAGTACTTC. This translates into CASRTTGLAKNIQYF.

The chain carries TRBV7-9 and TRBJ1-3, with D uncertain. The germline gives CDR1 SEHNR, CDR2 FQNEAQ (reference sequence). V was cut by 5 bases and J by 4 bases, with 9 bases left in between. This CDR3 spans 13 amino acids. This chain's CDR3 is CASSELRGNTIYF. The CDR3 region has the DNA TGTGCCAGCAGCGAGTTGCGGGGAAACACCATATATTTT.

The chain joins TRBV29-1 to TRBJ2-7, with 8 positions matching TRBD1. CDR1 is SQVTM, CDR2 ANQGSEA, per germline. The CDR3 has 12 amino acids. J gave up 2 bases and V 6 bases, and 3 bases lay outside the gene matches. The CDR3 sequence: CSVEDRAYEQYF. DNA of the CDR3: TGCAGCGTAGAGGACAGGGCCTACGAGCAGTACTTC.

The chain employs TRBV4-1 and TRBJ1-4, with D maybe TRBD1 (5 bases). V was shortened by 4 bases and J by 7 bases, with 16 bases between the two germline ends. Germline CDR1 reads MGHRA; CDR2 reads YSYEKL. The CDR3 is 15 amino acids. The CDR3 nucleotides are TGCGCCAGCAGCCCTTCAGCAGGGAAGGGTGAAAAACTGTTTTTT. Protein product: CASSPSAGKGEKLFF.

The chain links TRBV30 to TRBJ2-6; 9 bases are shared with TRBD2. The CDR3 sequence is 18 residues long. In germline, CDR1 is GTSNPN, CDR2 SVGIG (reference sequence). The J segment lost 2 bases and the V segment lost 0 bases, leaving 8 bases of the junction unmatched. Here the CDR3 DNA reads TGTGCCTGGAGTGTAACGACTAGCGGAGACCCTGGGGCCAACGTCCTGACTTTC. It encodes CAWSVTTSGDPGANVLTF. The full variable domain, rest sourced from reference TRBV30 and TRBJ2-6, is SQTIHQWPATLVQPVGSPLSLECTVEGTSNPNLYWYRQAAGRGLQLLFYSVGIGQISSEVPQNLSASRPQDRQFILSSKKLLLSDSGFYLCAWSVTTSGDPGANVLTFGAGSRLTVL.

Details on this clone: Its ends do not fully match the called genes, so a read error is possible. The chain couples TRBV7-7 to TRBJ1-6, with TRBD1 identical over 10 bases. The CDR3 length is 14 residues. Germline V gene lookup returns CDR1 SSHAT and CDR2 FNYEAQ (reference sequence). The CDR3 region has the DNA TGTGCTAGCAGCCCCGGGACAGGGGCTTCACCCCTCCACTTT. Its protein product is CASSPGTGASPLHF.

The V and J genes are TRBV3-1 (or the pseudogene TRBV3-2) and TRBJ1-1, with no clear D. The CDR3 extends over 15 amino acids. Germline-derived CDR1 and CDR2 are LGHDT and YNNKEL (reference sequence). V was trimmed by 6 bases and J by 4 bases, leaving 18 bases between them. CDR3 DNA: TGTGCCAGCAGTCCGGGGTCTTGGGTTGGCACTGAAGCTTTCTTT. This gives the protein CASSPGSWVGTEAFF.

This rearrangement joins TRBV5-6 to TRBJ2-7; D possibly corresponds to TRBD2 (7 bases). Germline-derived CDR1 and CDR2 are SGHDT and YYEEEE. The CDR3 spans 15 residues. The V and J ends lost 4 bases and 0 bases respectively, with 14 bases between them. CDR3 nucleotide sequence: TGTGCCAGCAGCAGGGGGGGGAGTTCCTCCTACGAGCAGTACTTC. It is translated as CASSRGGSSSYEQYF. The full variable domain, in which reference TRBV5-6 and TRBJ2-7 provide the parts outside the CDR3, is DAGVTQSPTHLIKTRGQQVTLRCSPKSGHDTVSWYQQALGQGPQFIFQYYEEEERQRGNFPDRFSGHQFPNYSSELNVNALLLGDSALYLCASSRGGSSSYEQYFGPGTRLTVT.

V gene TRBV28 combines with J gene TRBJ2-3, with D tentatively TRBD2 (5 bases). V was pared by 8 bases and J by 0 bases, with 9 bases between. CDR3 length equals 13 residues. Germline assignment: CDR1 MDHEN and CDR2 SYDVKM. In DNA form, the CDR3 reads TGTGCCAGCGGCGGAGGCAGCACAGATACGCAGTATTTT. Its translation: CASGGGSTDTQYF.

The chain recombines TRBV3-1 (or the pseudogene TRBV3-2) with TRBJ1-6; TRBD1 aligns across 9 bases. Germline-derived CDR1 and CDR2 are LGHDT and YNNKEL (reference sequence). The junction had 11 bases not matched to a gene; V was cut back by 1 base and J by 10 bases. The CDR3 has 17 amino acids. Here the CDR3 reads CASSQALPGQGGSPLHF. CDR3 coding DNA: TGTGCCAGCAGCCAAGCCCTCCCGGGACAGGGTGGATCACCCCTCCACTTT.

This chain uses TRBV7-9 with TRBJ2-1, with D unresolved. Trimming left V 1 base short and J 8 bases short, with 9 bases between. Germline CDR1 and CDR2: SEHNR and FQNEAQ (reference sequence). The CDR3 length is 13 residues. Written as DNA, the CDR3 is TGTGCCAGCAGCTTAGAAGCTCGGGATGAGCAGTTCTTC. Its protein product is CASSLEARDEQFF.

The genes are TRBV18 and TRBJ1-3; no reliable D call. The CDR3 has 16 residues. With 3 bases removed from V and 0 bases from J, the gap between germline ends came to 12 bases. Germline values: CDR1 KGHSH, CDR2 LQKENI. CDR3 loop: CASSPSDTRSGNTIYF. The CDR3, as DNA: TGTGCCAGCTCACCCTCCGACACCCGCTCTGGAAACACCATATATTTT. The variable domain in full, with the rest retrieved from reference TRBV18 and TRBJ1-3, is NAGVMQNPRHLVRRRGQEARLRCSPMKGHSHVYWYRQLPEEGLKFMVYLQKENIIDESGMPKERFSAEFPKEGPSILRIQQVVRGDSAAYFCASSPSDTRSGNTIYFGEGSWLTVV.

This chain connects TRBV21-1 to TRBJ2-1; the table's D call of TRBD2 was not tested on the DNA. TRBV21-1 is tagged as a pseudogene. This CDR3 spans 17 amino acids. In DNA, the CDR3 is TGTGCCAGCAGCAACCGCCCGGAGGAGGGCTCCTACAATGAGCAGTTCTTC. Protein: CASSNRPEEGSYNEQFF.

The chain carries TRBV4-2 and TRBJ2-5, with a weak D call TRBD2 (5 bases). The CDR3 covers 16 residues. Germline-derived CDR1 and CDR2 are LGHNA and YNFKEQ. The V end lost 0 bases, the J end lost 5 bases, and 16 bases lay between the germline ends. DNA for the CDR3: TGTGCCAGCAGCCAAGAGACTACCACGAATGGTGAGACCCAGTACTTC. It codes for CASSQETTTNGETQYF.

The chain links TRBV15 to TRBJ1-5, with 8 bases identical to TRBD1. Trimming cost V 4 bases and J 4 bases; bases outside gene matches: 9. The CDR3 spans 16 residues. Germline values: CDR1 LNHNV, CDR2 YYDKDF (reference sequence). DNA for the CDR3: TGTGCCACCAGCAACTCAGACAGGGGCTCTAATCAGCCCCAGCATTTT. Amino acid sequence: CATSNSDRGSNQPQHF.

This clone was picked up one time. The genes are TRBV29-1 and TRBJ1-1; 7 nucleotides match TRBD1. The CDR3 totals 15 residues. The germline CDR1 and CDR2 sequences are SQVTM and ANQGSEA. After removal of 4 bases from V and 0 bases from J, the junction contained 8 bases not matched to a gene. CDR3 nucleotides: TGCAGCGTTGGGCAGGGGGTAAAGATGAACACTGAAGCTTTCTTT. The encoded protein is CSVGQGVKMNTEAFF.